This T cell receptor beta chain was sequenced during a study of T cell repertoires in cytomegalovirus infection. This CDR3 contains 15 residues. Germline V gene sequence: CDR1 SGHDT, CDR2 YYEEEE. Trimming took 7 bases from V and 4 from J, leaving 15 bases between them. TCRdb processed the reads anew with MiXCR; each CDR3 protein has one entry. The sample lists 200,000 to 300,000 distinct CDR3 sequences, roughly 13% occurring once. This clonotype has only a few counts. The sequence derives from a human donor in good health (CMV status not recorded). Some clones in this sample may be carry-over from other donors' samples. The V and J genes are TRBV5-6 and TRBJ1-6, with unresolved D. Sequenced: PBMCs. The CDR3 sequence: CASRLGMTYNSPLHF. In nucleotides, the CDR3 is TGTGCCAGCCGTCTCGGAATGACTTATAATTCACCCCTCCACTTT.